This T cell receptor beta chain is drawn from a study of T cell repertoires in cytomegalovirus infection. The overall study: CMV infection together with matching HLA type was indicated by public TCR beta signatures.

Germline V CDR1 and CDR2: SGHVS, FQNEAQ. This CDR3 region has 16 residues. Trimming left V 1 base short and J 0 bases short, with 13 bases between. This clonotype has a count of ten or more. The antigen remains unidentified. Study results and caveats: The ex vivo response was dominated by HLA-C-restricted CMV-specific TCR beta clonotypes. People with CMV and the relevant HLA were identified by cumulative public TCR beta family frequency.

TCRdb reanalysed the reads using MiXCR and keeps one entry per CDR3 protein. The data show under 250,000 distinct CDR3 sequences, roughly an eighth seen once. This sequence joins TRBV7-8 and TRBJ2-7; a weak D match, TRBD2 (5 bases). This TCR was recovered from a human donor in good health (CMV status not recorded). Some clones in this sample may be carry-over from other donors' samples. The sample consisted of PBMCs. The CDR3 loop reads CASSLVAGRYSYEQYF. For the CDR3, the DNA is TGTGCCAGCAGCTTAGTCGCGGGCAGGTACTCCTACGAGCAGTACTTC.